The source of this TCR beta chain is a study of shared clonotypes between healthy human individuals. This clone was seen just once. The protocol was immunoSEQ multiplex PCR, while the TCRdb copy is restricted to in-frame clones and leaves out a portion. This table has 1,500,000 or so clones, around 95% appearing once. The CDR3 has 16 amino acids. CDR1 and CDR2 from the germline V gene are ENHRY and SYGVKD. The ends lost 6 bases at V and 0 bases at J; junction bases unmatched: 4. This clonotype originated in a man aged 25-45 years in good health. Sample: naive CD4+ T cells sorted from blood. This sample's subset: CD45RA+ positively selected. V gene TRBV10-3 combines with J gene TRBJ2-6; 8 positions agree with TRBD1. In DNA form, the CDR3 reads TGTGCCATCAGGACAGGGGTAAGCTCTGGGGCCAACGTCCTGACTTTC. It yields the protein CAIRTGVSSGANVLTF.